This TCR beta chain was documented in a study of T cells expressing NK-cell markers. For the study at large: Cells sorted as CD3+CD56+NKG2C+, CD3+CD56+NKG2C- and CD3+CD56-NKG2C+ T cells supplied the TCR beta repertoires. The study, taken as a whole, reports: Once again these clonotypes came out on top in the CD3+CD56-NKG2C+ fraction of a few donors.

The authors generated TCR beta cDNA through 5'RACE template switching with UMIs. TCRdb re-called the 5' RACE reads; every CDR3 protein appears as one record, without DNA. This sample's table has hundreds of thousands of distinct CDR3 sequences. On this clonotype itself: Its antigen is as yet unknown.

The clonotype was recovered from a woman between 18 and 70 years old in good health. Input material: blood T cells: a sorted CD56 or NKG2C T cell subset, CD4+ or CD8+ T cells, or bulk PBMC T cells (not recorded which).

CDR3 region: CASTEEGQGTEAFF. This chain joins TRBV12-3 or TRBV12-4 and TRBJ1-1; TCRdb selects TRBD1, and the lack of DNA leaves this call unchecked. The CDR3 extends over 14 amino acids.